These 3 T cell receptor beta chains were all obtained from the same sample, sequenced in a study of CDR3 diversity in severe acne. TCRdb used MiXCR to reprocess the PCR reads, holding one entry per CDR3 protein. The sample lists fewer than 100,000 distinct CDR3 sequences, under 65% occurring once. The sequenced sample was blood. Receptor source: a male donor in good health, without acne.

Ten or more counts support this clonotype. J is TRBJ1-2 and V is TRBV29-1, with D unresolved. CDR3 length: 12 amino acids. Trimming pared 1 base from V and 3 bases from J, leaving 6 bases between. In germline, CDR1 is SQVTM, CDR2 ANQGSEA. CDR3 residues: CSVEGVYYGYTF. The CDR3 DNA reads TGCAGCGTTGAAGGGGTCTACTATGGCTACACCTTC.

V is TRBV7-8 and J is TRBJ2-1; 15 bases align to TRBD2. CDR3 length: 17 amino acids. CDR1 and CDR2 from the germline V gene are SGHVS and FQNEAQ. With V trimmed by 5 bases and J by 3 bases, 5 bases remained unmatched. CDR3 sequence reads: CASSQAGLAGGYNEQFF. The CDR3 nucleotides read TGTGCCAGCAGCCAAGCGGGACTAGCGGGGGGCTACAATGAGCAGTTCTTC.

The chain is built from TRBV4-1 and TRBJ2-7; 15 bases map to TRBD2. The germline gives CDR1 MGHRA, CDR2 YSYEKL. J was trimmed by 6 bases and V by 4 bases; bases with no gene match: 7. The CDR3 spans 16 residues. The CDR3 DNA reads as TGCGCCAGCAGCCTAGGGACTAGCGGGAGGACCAGCGAGCAGTACTTC. Its protein product is CASSLGTSGRTSEQYF.